Below are 18 T cell receptor beta chains sequenced from a single sample in a study of early T cells in non-severe SARS-CoV-2 infection. TCRdb fed the 5' RACE reads into MiXCR, producing one record per CDR3 protein. Of roughly 110,000 distinct CDR3 sequences in the sample, 11% were seen once. The sample taken for sequencing was whole blood. The receptors come from an adult who was a healthcare worker with PCR-confirmed SARS-CoV-2 infection or an uninfected control (not recorded which).

The chain joins TRBV28 to TRBJ2-7, with TRBD1 as a possible D gene (5 bases). V shed 5 bases and J shed 4 bases, with 12 bases lying between them. The CDR3 sequence is 13 residues long. In germline, CDR1 is MDHEN, CDR2 SYDVKM. CDR3 sequence (DNA): TGTGCCAGCAGTCTCAACCAGGGTTACGAGCAGTACTTC. Translating it yields CASSLNQGYEQYF.

This sequence joins TRBV20-1 and TRBJ2-7; D is unclear. The V end was cut by 3 bases, the J end by 5 bases, with 17 bases between. The germline CDR1 and CDR2 sequences are DFQATT and SNEGSKA (reference sequence). The CDR3 runs 14 residues. The CDR3 sequence is CSARGLVSKHEQYF. DNA for the CDR3: TGCAGTGCTAGGGGTCTCGTTAGCAAGCACGAGCAGTACTTC.

The chain has TRBV18 and TRBJ1-4; no clear D gene. The CDR3 loop spans 13 amino acids. CDR1 and CDR2 (germline): KGHSH, LQKENI. The V end was cut by 4 bases, the J end by 7 bases, with 10 bases between. The CDR3 sequence: CASSLDFGEKLFF. DNA for the CDR3: TGTGCCAGCTCACTAGACTTCGGTGAAAAACTGTTTTTT.

This clonotype was picked up one time. The rearrangement joins TRBV20-1 to TRBJ2-7; 10 bases are shared with TRBD1. Germline V gene data show CDR1 as DFQATT and CDR2 as SNEGSKA (reference sequence). The CDR3 totals 13 residues. V dropped 5 bases and J dropped 2; count of bases not matched to a gene: 3. The CDR3 nucleotides are TGCAGTGCTGGACAGGGGGAGACCTACGAGCAGTACTTC. Amino acid sequence: CSAGQGETYEQYF.

This clonotype was detected ten times or more. The chain has TRBV20-1 and TRBJ1-5; no definite D call. CDR1 DFQATT and CDR2 SNEGSKA come from the germline V gene (reference sequence). The CDR3 sequence is 13 residues long. Trimming pared 6 bases from V and 3 bases from J, leaving 12 bases between. The CDR3 DNA is TGCAGTGCACAACGGCAGGTCAATCAGCCCCAGCATTTT. This gives the protein CSAQRQVNQPQHF.

This clonotype was found many times. The rearrangement links TRBV5-5 to TRBJ1-1, with no clear D. Germline V gives CDR1 SGHKS, CDR2 YYEKEE (reference sequence). Trimming shortened V by 0 bases and J by 4 bases, and 10 bases separated the two germline ends. CDR3 length: 14 residues. The CDR3 reads CASSLDGRRTEAFF. CDR3 nucleotides: TGTGCCAGCAGCTTGGACGGCAGGCGCACTGAAGCTTTCTTT.

This chain uses TRBV27 with TRBJ1-1; weak D call: TRBD1 (6 bases). CDR3 length equals 14 residues. V was pared by 4 bases and J by 8 bases, with 17 bases between. Per the germline V gene, CDR1 is MNHEY and CDR2 is SMNVEV (reference sequence). The CDR3 region is CASSYKPPGQEAFF. The CDR3 DNA follows: TGTGCCAGCAGTTACAAACCACCGGGACAAGAAGCTTTCTTT.

V is TRBV20-1 and J is TRBJ2-5, with 12 positions matching TRBD2. From germline, CDR1 is DFQATT and CDR2 SNEGSKA (reference sequence). V was pared by 3 bases and J by 5 bases, with 13 bases of the junction left unmatched. The CDR3 has 17 amino acids. The CDR3 DNA reads as TGCAGTGCTAGCGACCCAGCTAGCGGGAGGGCCGGTGAGACCCAGTACTTC. This sequence encodes CSASDPASGRAGETQYF.

This clonotype has ten or more counts. V usage is TRBV10-3 and J usage is TRBJ2-7; TRBD1 matches at 7 bases. CDR3 length: 12 amino acids. Germline V gene lookup returns CDR1 ENHRY and CDR2 SYGVKD. J gave up 5 bases and V 3 bases, and 1 base lay outside the gene matches. The CDR3 bases are TGTGCCATCAGTGAACAGGGGAACGAGCAGTACTTC. This sequence encodes CAISEQGNEQYF.

In its sample, this clonotype was seen a few times. The chain couples TRBV2 to TRBJ2-3, with 8 bases that match TRBD2. Germline CDR1 reads SNHLY; CDR2 reads FYNNEI. V was clipped by 8 bases and J by 5 bases; unmatched bases: 6. The CDR3 totals 13 residues. CDR3 sequence (DNA): TGTGCCAGCTGCCGGGAGGGTCGAGATACGCAGTATTTT. It yields the protein CASCREGRDTQYF.

This clonotype was observed at least ten times. The chain combines TRBV24-1 with TRBJ2-2; D call uncertain. The V and J ends lost 5 bases and 3 bases respectively, with 6 bases between them. This CDR3 is built from 13 residues. Germline lookup yields CDR1 KGHDR and CDR2 SFDVKD. CDR3 nucleotides: TGTGCCACCAGTGTGGGATACACCGGGGAGCTGTTTTTT. Amino acid sequence: CATSVGYTGELFF.

The genes are TRBV29-1 and TRBJ2-3, with a weak D call TRBD1 (6 bases). Trimming took 3 bases from V and 9 from J, leaving 10 bases between them. In germline, CDR1 is SQVTM, CDR2 ANQGSEA. The CDR3 length is 11 residues. CDR3 coding DNA: TGCAGCGTTGACAGGGGCAGGACGCAGTATTTT. Protein product: CSVDRGRTQYF.

Many counts were recorded for this clonotype. The chain joins TRBV6-5 to TRBJ1-4, with 7 bases that match TRBD1. Germline values: CDR1 MNHEY, CDR2 SVGAGI. The CDR3 is 16 amino acids. Trimming cost V 4 bases and J 0 bases; bases outside gene matches: 5. CDR3 amino acids: CASSWAGTATNEKLFF. The CDR3 DNA reads as TGTGCCAGCAGTTGGGCAGGGACAGCAACTAATGAAAAACTGTTTTTT.

The chain couples TRBV2 to TRBJ1-3; D gene ambiguous. Looked up from germline, CDR1 is SNHLY and CDR2 is FYNNEI. The CDR3 is 12 amino acids. Trimming stripped 2 bases from V and 7 bases from J, with 6 bases between. Written as DNA, the CDR3 is TGTGCCAGCAGTGAAAATCGGAACACCATATATTTT. It yields the protein CASSENRNTIYF.

This clonotype has just a few counts. The chain employs TRBV6-6 and TRBJ1-2; 7 nucleotides agree with TRBD1. Germline loops: CDR1 MNHNY, CDR2 SVGAGI (reference sequence). The V gene end was trimmed by 5 bases and the J gene end by 6 bases; junction bases not matched to a gene: 6. CDR3 length: 13 amino acids. The CDR3 DNA follows: TGTGCCAGCAGTCCCAGGGGGGCGCATGGCTACACCTTC. Translated: CASSPRGAHGYTF.

V is TRBV27 and J is TRBJ2-7; D possibly matches TRBD1 or TRBD2 (7 bases each). The CDR3 consists of 14 residues. Trimming left V 6 bases short and J 6 bases short, with 18 bases between. Germline V lookup: CDR1 MNHEY, CDR2 SMNVEV (reference sequence). CDR3 amino acids: CASRERQGGLEQYF. The DNA for the CDR3 is TGTGCCAGCAGAGAAAGGCAGGGGGGGCTCGAGCAGTACTTC.

This clonotype was recorded many times. This chain connects TRBV9 to TRBJ1-6; D gene uncertain. V was trimmed by 2 bases and J by 0 bases, leaving 6 bases between them. CDR1 and CDR2 (germline): SGDLS, YYNGEE. The CDR3 sequence is 15 residues long. Written as DNA, the CDR3 is TGTGCCAGCAGCGTCGGCGCCTCCTATAATTCACCCCTCCACTTT. Its protein is CASSVGASYNSPLHF.

This clonotype was seen only a few times. The chain recombines TRBV7-2 with TRBJ2-5; TRBD1 agrees at 10 bases. The CDR3 sequence is 15 residues long. The trim removed 5 bases at V and 5 bases at J, leaving 8 bases unmatched. Germline values: CDR1 SGHTA, CDR2 FQGNSA. CDR3 amino acids: CASSPGGQGFETQYF. The CDR3 nucleotides are TGTGCCAGCAGCCCCGGGGGACAGGGGTTTGAGACCCAGTACTTC. The full variable domain, its missing parts supplied by reference TRBV7-2 and TRBJ2-5, is GAGVSQSPSNKVTEKGKDVELRCDPISGHTALYWYRQSLGQGLEFLIYFQGNSAPDKSGLPSDRFSAERTGGSVSTLTIQRTQQEDSAVYLCASSPGGQGFETQYFGPGTRLLVL.